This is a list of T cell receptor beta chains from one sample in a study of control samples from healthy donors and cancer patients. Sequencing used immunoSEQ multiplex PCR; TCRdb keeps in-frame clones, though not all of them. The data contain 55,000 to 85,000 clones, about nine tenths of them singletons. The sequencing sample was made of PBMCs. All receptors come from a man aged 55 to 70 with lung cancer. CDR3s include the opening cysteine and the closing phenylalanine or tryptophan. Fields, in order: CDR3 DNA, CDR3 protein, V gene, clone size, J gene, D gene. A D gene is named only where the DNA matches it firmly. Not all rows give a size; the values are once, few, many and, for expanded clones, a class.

DNA: TGTGCCAGCAGCCCGGACAGGGGCATGGTAGATGAGCAGTTCTTC
CDR3: CASSPDRGMVDEQFF
V: TRBV7-9
size: NA
J: TRBJ2-1
D: TRBD1

DNA: TGTGCCAGCAGCGTAGTCGACAGGGGCGGATCACCCCTCCACTTT
CDR3: CASSVVDRGGSPLHF
V: TRBV9
size: few
J: TRBJ1-6
D: TRBD1

DNA: TGTGCCACCAGTCTTCCCGGGACTTCGGTTCAGTACTTC
CDR3: CATSLPGTSVQYF
V: TRBV24-1
size: NA
J: TRBJ2-4
D: NA

DNA: TGTGCCAGCAACCATATCCCGACAGGGAACACCGGGGAGCTGTTTTTT
CDR3: CASNHIPTGNTGELFF
V: TRBV7-3
size: NA
J: TRBJ2-2
D: NA

DNA: TGTGCCAGCAGTCCAACCAAGGGCAGCGGGGAGCTGTTTTTT
CDR3: CASSPTKGSGELFF
V: TRBV11-3
size: once
J: TRBJ2-2
D: NA

DNA: TGTGCCAGCGGGGGACAGCCCCAGCATTTT
CDR3: CASGGQPQHF
V: TRBV6-5
size: NA
J: TRBJ1-5
D: NA

DNA: TGTGCCAGTAGCCTACAGGGGGCTCAGCCCCAGCATTTT
CDR3: CASSLQGAQPQHF
V: TRBV19
size: NA
J: TRBJ1-5
D: TRBD1

DNA: TGTGCCTGGAGTCGACAAGGCAATCAGCCCCAGCATTTT
CDR3: CAWSRQGNQPQHF
V: TRBV30
size: NA
J: TRBJ1-5
D: NA

DNA: TGTGCCAGCAGCCCCTTCTTCAGGGGGTGGGGTGGGGCCAACGTCCTGACTTTC
CDR3: CASSPFFRGWGGANVLTF
V: TRBV11-3
size: NA
J: TRBJ2-6
D: TRBD1

DNA: TGCGCCAGTGCCGGGGACTCACCAAGGAATGGCTACACCTTC
CDR3: CASAGDSPRNGYTF
V: TRBV5-1
size: once
J: TRBJ1-2
D: NA

DNA: TGTGCCTGGAGGTCCGGGACAGGGGGGAACACTGAAGCTTTCTTT
CDR3: CAWRSGTGGNTEAFF
V: TRBV30
size: NA
J: TRBJ1-1
D: TRBD1

DNA: TGTGCCAGCAGTTTAGCAAGTCGGGGCTACACCTTC
CDR3: CASSLASRGYTF
V: TRBV12-3/TRBV12-4
size: NA
J: TRBJ1-2
D: NA

DNA: TGTGCCAGCAGAGATCCAGGGGGAAATCAGCCCCAGCATTTT
CDR3: CASRDPGGNQPQHF
V: TRBV6-5
size: NA
J: TRBJ1-5
D: TRBD1

DNA: TGTGCCAGCAGTCAACCTTCTGGGGTGGCAGATACGCAGTATTTT
CDR3: CASSQPSGVADTQYF
V: TRBV7-9
size: NA
J: TRBJ2-3
D: NA

DNA: TGCGCCAGCAGCCCTGGCTTGGACTATGGCTACACCTTC
CDR3: CASSPGLDYGYTF
V: TRBV5-1
size: few
J: TRBJ1-2
D: NA

DNA: TGTGCCAGCAGCCCGCGGGGGGGACCGAACACCGGGGAGCTGTTTTTT
CDR3: CASSPRGGPNTGELFF
V: TRBV9
size: NA
J: TRBJ2-2
D: TRBD2

DNA: TGCGCCAGCAGCTTGCGGGACAGGGACGAGCAGTTCTTC
CDR3: CASSLRDRDEQFF
V: TRBV5-1
size: NA
J: TRBJ2-1
D: TRBD1

DNA: TGTGCCACCAGTGATCCATCTTGGAGCGGGGGGGCCGACAATGAGCAGTTCTTC
CDR3: CATSDPSWSGGADNEQFF
V: TRBV24-1
size: NA
J: TRBJ2-1
D: TRBD2

DNA: TGTGCCAGCAGTTGGGACAGGGCCCAAGAGACCCAGTACTTC
CDR3: CASSWDRAQETQYF
V: TRBV6-5
size: NA
J: TRBJ2-5
D: TRBD1

DNA: TGTGCCAGCAGCCTCAGCATAGGGGGCTCGGGAAACACCATATATTTT
CDR3: CASSLSIGGSGNTIYF
V: TRBV7-9
size: NA
J: TRBJ1-3
D: TRBD1

DNA: TGTGCCAGCAGCGGGGGGACAGGGTACACCGGGGAGCTGTTTTTT
CDR3: CASSGGTGYTGELFF
V: TRBV9
size: NA
J: TRBJ2-2
D: TRBD1

DNA: TGCGCCAGCAGCTTCCGCCCTGAGAGCACAGATACGCAGTATTTT
CDR3: CASSFRPESTDTQYF
V: TRBV5-1
size: NA
J: TRBJ2-3
D: NA

DNA: TGTGCCAGCAGCTTAGGACCGTTGAGCTCCTATAATTCACCCCTCCACTTT
CDR3: CASSLGPLSSYNSPLHF
V: TRBV5-6
size: NA
J: TRBJ1-6
D: NA

DNA: TGTGCCAGCAGCCAAGGACTAGCGGGGCCCAACCAAAACATTCAGTACTTC
CDR3: CASSQGLAGPNQNIQYF
V: TRBV4-2
size: once
J: TRBJ2-4
D: TRBD2

DNA: TGTGCCAGCGCCTCGGGTGATAGCAATCAGCCCCAGCATTTT
CDR3: CASASGDSNQPQHF
V: TRBV5-6
size: NA
J: TRBJ1-5
D: NA

DNA: TGTGCCAGCAGGCCACAGGGTTCAAACTCTGGAAACACCATATATTTT
CDR3: CASRPQGSNSGNTIYF
V: TRBV2
size: NA
J: TRBJ1-3
D: NA

DNA: TGTGCCAGCAGTTTCGGGTACACCATATATTTT
CDR3: CASSFGYTIYF
V: TRBV12-3/TRBV12-4
size: NA
J: TRBJ1-3
D: NA

DNA: TGTGCCACCAGCAGAGTAAGGGGCGCCAAAAACATTCAGTACTTC
CDR3: CATSRVRGAKNIQYF
V: TRBV15
size: NA
J: TRBJ2-4
D: NA

DNA: TGTGCCAGCAGTTACTCGATGGCTAGCGGCACCTACAATGAGCAGTTCTTC
CDR3: CASSYSMASGTYNEQFF
V: TRBV6-2/TRBV6-3
size: NA
J: TRBJ2-1
D: TRBD2

DNA: TGTGCCAGCAGCGGGCGAAAAGACAGGGTCAGCGAGACCCAGTACTTC
CDR3: CASSGRKDRVSETQYF
V: TRBV11-3
size: NA
J: TRBJ2-5
D: TRBD1

DNA: TGTGCCAGCAGCTTAGGTAATCGGGGATCCAATTCACCCCTCCACTTT
CDR3: CASSLGNRGSNSPLHF
V: TRBV7-6
size: NA
J: TRBJ1-6
D: NA

DNA: TGTGCCAGCAGCTTACAGGGGGCAGCTAACTATGGCTACACCTTC
CDR3: CASSLQGAANYGYTF
V: TRBV7-2
size: NA
J: TRBJ1-2
D: TRBD1

DNA: TGCGCCAGCAGCTTGGTTCAGGGCTCACGAAATGAGCAGTTCTTC
CDR3: CASSLVQGSRNEQFF
V: TRBV5-1
size: NA
J: TRBJ2-1
D: NA

DNA: TGCGCCAGCAGTTACTCAGGGGGAGGCACCGGGGAGCTGTTTTTT
CDR3: CASSYSGGGTGELFF
V: TRBV6-5
size: once
J: TRBJ2-2
D: NA

DNA: TGTGCCAGCAGTGTCTGGGGACAGGGGAACACTGAAGCTTTCTTT
CDR3: CASSVWGQGNTEAFF
V: TRBV2
size: NA
J: TRBJ1-1
D: TRBD1

DNA: TGTGCCAGCAGCCAAGAAGGCCAGCGGGGGGGCGCGGAGACCCAGTACTTC
CDR3: CASSQEGQRGGAETQYF
V: TRBV4-2
size: NA
J: TRBJ2-5
D: TRBD2

DNA: TGTGCCAGCAGCGGACTGACAGGGTCTGAAGCTTTCTTT
CDR3: CASSGLTGSEAFF
V: TRBV7-9
size: NA
J: TRBJ1-1
D: TRBD1

DNA: TGTGCCACCAGTGACCCTGACAGGGGTGCTAAAGAGACCCAGTACTTC
CDR3: CATSDPDRGAKETQYF
V: TRBV24-1
size: few
J: TRBJ2-5
D: TRBD1

DNA: TGTGCCAGCAGCTTATTGGGGCAGGGAAATTCACCCCTCCACTTT
CDR3: CASSLLGQGNSPLHF
V: TRBV7-3
size: NA
J: TRBJ1-6
D: NA

DNA: TGTGCCAGCAGTGAAGCGCTGTCGGATACGCAGTATTTT
CDR3: CASSEALSDTQYF
V: TRBV6-1
size: NA
J: TRBJ2-3
D: NA

DNA: TGTGCCAGCAGAGAGGGGCTAGATTTCCACAATGAGCAGTTCTTC
CDR3: CASREGLDFHNEQFF
V: TRBV27
size: once
J: TRBJ2-1
D: NA

DNA: TGTGCCAGCAGCGGGACAGGGGGTGTCAATCAGCCCCAGCATTTT
CDR3: CASSGTGGVNQPQHF
V: TRBV6-5
size: NA
J: TRBJ1-5
D: TRBD1

DNA: TGTGCCAGCTCACACCTACAAGAAACAAGCTCCTACAATGAGCAGTTCTTC
CDR3: CASSHLQETSSYNEQFF
V: TRBV18
size: NA
J: TRBJ2-1
D: NA

DNA: TGTGCCAGCAGCCGTGATCCGGGAAGCTCCTACGAGCAGTACTTC
CDR3: CASSRDPGSSYEQYF
V: TRBV3-1/TRBV3-2
size: NA
J: TRBJ2-7
D: NA

DNA: TGTGCCAGCAGTCCTGGACAGGGATACTCTGGAAACACCATATATTTT
CDR3: CASSPGQGYSGNTIYF
V: TRBV28
size: NA
J: TRBJ1-3
D: TRBD1

DNA: TGTGCCTGGAGTTCGAGGGGGTGGAATGAAAAACTGTTTTTT
CDR3: CAWSSRGWNEKLFF
V: TRBV30
size: NA
J: TRBJ1-4
D: NA

DNA: TGTGCCGGCAGCTTAGATGCAGGACAAGAGACCCAGTACTTC
CDR3: CAGSLDAGQETQYF
V: TRBV11-3
size: NA
J: TRBJ2-5
D: NA

DNA: TGCGCCAGCAGTACCACAACAGGGACCGGGGAGCTGTTTTTT
CDR3: CASSTTTGTGELFF
V: TRBV5-1
size: NA
J: TRBJ2-2
D: NA

DNA: TGTGCCACAGGACAGGGGAGGACAGATACGCAGTATTTT
CDR3: CATGQGRTDTQYF
V: TRBV5-8
size: NA
J: TRBJ2-3
D: TRBD1

DNA: TGTGCCAGCAGTTGGGACAGTCTATCCTACGAGCAGTACTTC
CDR3: CASSWDSLSYEQYF
V: TRBV27
size: NA
J: TRBJ2-7
D: TRBD1